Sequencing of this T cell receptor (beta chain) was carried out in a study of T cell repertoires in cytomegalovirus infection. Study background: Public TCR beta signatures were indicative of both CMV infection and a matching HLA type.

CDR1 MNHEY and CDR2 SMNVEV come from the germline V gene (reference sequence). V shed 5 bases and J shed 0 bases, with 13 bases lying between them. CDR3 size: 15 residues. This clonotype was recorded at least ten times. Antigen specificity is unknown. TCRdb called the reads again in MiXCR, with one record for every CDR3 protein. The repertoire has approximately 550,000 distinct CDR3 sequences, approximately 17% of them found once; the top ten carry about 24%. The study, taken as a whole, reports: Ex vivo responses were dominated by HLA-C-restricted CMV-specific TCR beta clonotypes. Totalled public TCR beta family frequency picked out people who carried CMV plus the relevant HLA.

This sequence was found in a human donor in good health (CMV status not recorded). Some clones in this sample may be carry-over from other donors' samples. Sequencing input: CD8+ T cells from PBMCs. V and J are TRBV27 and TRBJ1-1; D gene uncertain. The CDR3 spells CASSERYSMNTEAFF. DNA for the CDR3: TGTGCCAGCAGTGAACGTTACAGCATGAACACTGAAGCTTTCTTT.